This T cell receptor beta chain was sequenced for a study of metastatic and nonmetastatic thyroid tumors. In the study overall: Thyroid patients, malignant and benign, had repertoires compared across blood and tumor or nodule tissue.

None of the patients had undergone any treatment ahead of thyroid surgery. Deletions cut 0 bases from V and 0 bases from J, with 16 bases between. Germline V gene data show CDR1 as DFQATT and CDR2 as SNEGSKA (reference sequence). The CDR3 covers 17 residues. TCRdb used MiXCR to call clones anew from the PCR reads. The table has around 13,000 clones, around 20% seen once. The receptor was derived from a female donor with papillary thyroid cancer or a benign thyroid nodule (not recorded which). Some clones in this sample may be carry-over from other donors' samples. Sequenced sample: adjacent normal tissue. V and J are TRBV20-1 and TRBJ2-3; the D gene is possibly TRBD2 (6 bases). DNA for the CDR3: TGCAGTGCTAGAGATGGACGACTAGGTATTAGCACAGATACGCAGTATTTT. Translation: CSARDGRLGISTDTQYF.